Shown below are 26 T cell receptor beta chains from a single sample sequenced in a study of blood T cells in healthy people across ages. Using a J-beta primer mix together with a sample-barcoded 5' primer, a second PCR was run for about 6 to 11 cycles. MiXCR, run by TCRdb on the 5' RACE reads, gives a single entry per CDR3 protein. The sample shows more than 1,000,000 distinct CDR3 sequences, under 30% of them seen only once. These same records also appear under a second study, on T cells of mothers and their children.

Sequencing was performed on blood. The origin of the receptors is a girl aged 2-15 years in good health.

The rearrangement uses TRBV4-1 and TRBJ2-7; D is uncertain. Near its end, the DNA agrees better with TRBJ2-1, so the J call may be wrong. The CDR3 is 13 residues long. Germline V gene data show CDR1 as MGHRA and CDR2 as YSYEKL. The chain's CDR3 is CASSQGVANEQFF. CDR3 coding DNA: TGCGCCAGCAGCCAAGGAGTGGCCAATGAGCAGTTCTTC.

The chain has TRBV28 and TRBJ2-5; D not resolved. This CDR3 is built from 13 residues. Between the trimmed V and J ends, which lost 7 bases and 4 bases, there was a span of 13 bases. Germline loops: CDR1 MDHEN, CDR2 SYDVKM. The CDR3 DNA is TGTGCCAGCACAGGAAAATACTTAGAGACCCAGTACTTC. Translating it yields CASTGKYLETQYF.

This clonotype was recorded a few times. The chain recombines TRBV6-1 with TRBJ2-4, with D possibly TRBD1 on 7 matching bases. The V and J ends lost 4 bases and 5 bases respectively, with 12 bases between them. Germline lookup yields CDR1 MNHNS and CDR2 SASEGT. This CDR3 contains 14 residues. CDR3 region: CASSAGGPQNIQYF. CDR3 nucleotide sequence: TGTGCCAGCAGTGCAGGGGGGCCCCAAAACATTCAGTACTTC.

This clonotype has just a few counts. A junction end diverges from the germline sequence, so it may reflect a read error. DNA of the CDR3: TGTGCCTGCAGCCCAAGGGGGGGGAATGAGCAGTTCTTC. Amino acids: CACSPRGGNEQFF. The chain carries TRBV11-2 and TRBJ2-1; TRBD2 might be the D (7 bases). Germline CDR1 reads SGHAT; CDR2 reads FQNNGV. This CDR3 comprises 13 residues. Combining the CDR3 with reference TRBV11-2 and TRBJ2-1 gives the whole variable domain EAGVAQSPRYKIIEKRQSVAFWCNPISGHATLYWYQQILGQGPKLLIQFQNNGVVDDSQLPKDRFSAERLKGVDSTLKIQPAKLEDSAVYLCACSPRGGNEQFFGPGTRLTVL.

This chain connects TRBV10-1 to TRBJ2-3; a possible D gene is TRBD2 (6 bases). The V gene lost 3 bases and the J gene lost 3 bases, with 16 bases spanning the gap. Germline V gene data show CDR1 as WNHNN and CDR2 as SYGVQD (reference sequence). CDR3 size: 16 residues. Here the CDR3 reads CASSESGVWDTDTQYF. The CDR3 bases are TGCGCCAGCAGTGAATCGGGAGTTTGGGATACAGATACGCAGTATTTT.

This sequence joins TRBV20-1 and TRBJ2-1, with a possible D match to TRBD2 (5 bases). Germline-derived CDR1 and CDR2 are DFQATT and SNEGSKA (reference sequence). V was trimmed by 5 bases and J by 7 bases, leaving 15 bases between them. The CDR3 runs 13 residues. The CDR3 reads CSALRRAYNEQFF. CDR3 sequence (DNA): TGCAGTGCTCTTAGGCGGGCTTATAATGAGCAGTTCTTC.

This clonotype was seen only a few times. The chain carries TRBV19 and TRBJ2-1; D might be TRBD1 or TRBD2, each matching 6 bases. Deletions cut 7 bases from V and 7 bases from J, with 14 bases between. Per germline, CDR1 LNHDA and CDR2 SQIVND (reference sequence). This CDR3 contains 13 residues. The CDR3 DNA reads TGTGCCAGTAAGTCAACAGGGACTAATGAGCAGTTCTTC. Amino acid sequence: CASKSTGTNEQFF.

The DNA of the CDR3 is TGCAGTGCTAGAGTCGAGGGGACTAGTAACAATGAGCAGTTCTTC. Protein product: CSARVEGTSNNEQFF. The rearrangement links TRBV20-1 to TRBJ2-7; 8 bases map to TRBD2. The J call may be wrong; the DNA end is better matched by TRBJ2-1. This CDR3 has 15 amino acids. CDR1 and CDR2 (germline): DFQATT, SNEGSKA (reference sequence).

This clonotype was counted many times. This chain links TRBV20-1 with TRBJ2-5, with 12 bases identical to TRBD2. This CDR3 region has 14 residues. CDR1 and CDR2 (germline): DFQATT, SNEGSKA (reference sequence). With V trimmed by 1 base and J by 5 bases, 2 bases remained unmatched. The CDR3 DNA is TGCAGTGCTAGAGCTAGCGGGGGGGCCGAGACCCAGTACTTC. It is translated as CSARASGGAETQYF.

The chain carries TRBV10-3 and TRBJ2-1, with a possible D match to TRBD1 (6 bases). Per the germline V gene, CDR1 is ENHRY and CDR2 is SYGVKD. The CDR3 has 16 residues. Trimming cost V 2 bases and J 4 bases, with 15 bases left between them. The CDR3 loop reads CAISEEMAGAYNEQFF. In DNA, the CDR3 is TGTGCCATCAGTGAGGAGATGGCAGGGGCTTACAATGAGCAGTTCTTC.

This clonotype appeared many times. The chain links TRBV29-1 to TRBJ2-1, with D possibly TRBD1 on 5 matching bases. CDR3 length: 11 amino acids. V was trimmed by 3 bases and J by 7 bases, leaving 7 bases between them. Germline loops: CDR1 SQVTM, CDR2 ANQGSEA. CDR3 DNA sequence: TGCAGCGTTGATAGGGGAAATGAGCAGTTCTTC. It is translated as CSVDRGNEQFF.

This chain links TRBV12-3 or TRBV12-4 with TRBJ2-1; D is unclear. The CDR3 spans 12 residues. V was pared by 0 bases and J by 8 bases, with 5 bases between. For the CDR3, the DNA is TGTGCCAGCAGTTTAGCGCCGCATGAGCAGTTCTTC. Translation gives CASSLAPHEQFF.

This clonotype turned up a few times. The chain carries TRBV6-6 and TRBJ2-5, with 10 bases that match TRBD1. Germline-derived CDR1 and CDR2 are MNHNY and SVGAGI (reference sequence). Trimming at V came to 5 bases and at J to 6 bases, leaving 9 bases not matched to a gene. The CDR3 loop spans 15 amino acids. The CDR3 spells CASSRDRGDLQTQYF. CDR3 DNA: TGTGCCAGCAGTCGGGACAGGGGTGACCTCCAGACCCAGTACTTC.

This clonotype was counted between two and nine times. The rearrangement links TRBV3-1 to TRBJ2-7, with D unresolved. The V gene lost 5 bases and the J gene lost 6 bases, with 11 bases spanning the gap. The CDR3 runs 12 residues. Per germline, CDR1 LGHDT and CDR2 YNNKEL (reference sequence). The CDR3: CASSVRPLEQYF. CDR3 nucleotides: TGTGCCAGCAGCGTACGGCCGCTCGAGCAGTACTTC.

The rearrangement links TRBV16 to TRBJ1-3; no clear D gene. The V end was cut by 0 bases, the J end by 1 base, with 7 bases between. The CDR3 contains 15 residues. Germline V gene lookup returns CDR1 KGHSY and CDR2 FQNENV. CDR3 DNA: TGTGCCAGCAGCCAATCTAAGGGATCTGGAAACACCATATATTTT. It codes for CASSQSKGSGNTIYF.

The chain couples TRBV21-1 to TRBJ2-4. TRBV21-1 is a pseudogene locus. CDR3 length equals 10 residues. The CDR3 sequence: CVSRIVIQYF. The CDR3 DNA is TGTGTCAGCAGGATTGTGATTCAGTACTTC.

This clonotype has a handful of counts. V gene TRBV15 combines with J gene TRBJ2-5; D is unclear. Germline CDR1 reads LNHNV; CDR2 reads YYDKDF (reference sequence). V lost 0 bases and J lost 4, with 12 bases in between. The CDR3 extends over 15 amino acids. CDR3 bases: TGTGCCACCAGCAGAGATTTTCTTACAACAGAGACCCAGTACTTC. Amino acids: CATSRDFLTTETQYF.

This clonotype was counted between two and nine times. This chain joins TRBV14 and TRBJ2-7; D call uncertain. Trimming removed 3 bases at V and 5 bases at J, with 5 bases between. The V gene's germline CDR1 is SGHDN and CDR2 FVKESK. The CDR3 totals 11 residues. DNA of the CDR3: TGTGCCAGCAGCCAGGTCAACGAGCAGTACTTC. Residues: CASSQVNEQYF. The full variable domain, rest sourced from reference TRBV14 and TRBJ2-7, is EAGVTQFPSHSVIEKGQTVTLRCDPISGHDNLYWYRRVMGKEIKFLLHFVKESKQDESGMPNNRFLAERTGGTYSTLKVQPAELEDSGVYFCASSQVNEQYFGPGTRLTVT.

The chain has TRBV4-1 and TRBJ2-3; D is perhaps TRBD1 or TRBD2 (7 bases each). The CDR3 loop spans 15 amino acids. Germline CDR1 reads MGHRA; CDR2 reads YSYEKL. V was shortened by 1 base and J by 12 bases, with 20 bases between the two germline ends. In nucleotides, the CDR3 is TGCGCCAGCAGCCAAGTATACGGGGAGGGGGCGGACCAGTATTTT. It yields the protein CASSQVYGEGADQYF.

Remarks on this clonotype: Since the CDR3 does not end with the conserved phenylalanine or tryptophan, this likely comes from a read error. V and J are TRBV7-3 and TRBJ2-1, with D possibly being TRBD2 (6 bases). The V end was cut by 2 bases, the J end by 2 bases, with 10 bases between. Germline CDR1 is SGHTA and CDR2 is FQGTGA. This CDR3 has 15 amino acids. CDR3 residues: CASSLRGGTYNEQFL. The CDR3 bases are TGTGCCAGCAGCTTACGTGGGGGGACCTACAATGAGCAGTTCCTC.

This clonotype was recorded a few times. The gene calls are TRBV12-3 or TRBV12-4 and TRBJ1-6, with D perhaps TRBD1 (6 bases). This CDR3 spans 13 amino acids. V lost 10 bases, J lost 8 bases, and 15 bases lay in between. CDR3 in DNA: TGTGCCACCCAAGGGGGGAAATATTCACCCCTCCACTTT. It is translated as CATQGGKYSPLHF.

V gene TRBV29-1 combines with J gene TRBJ2-3; maybe TRBD1 (6 bases). Germline CDR1 reads SQVTM; CDR2 reads ANQGSEA. CDR3 size: 15 residues. The germline V and J ends were trimmed by 4 bases and 3 bases, with 17 bases remaining between them. The CDR3 nucleotides read TGCAGCGTTGTCAAGAATACAGGGAAGACAGATACGCAGTATTTT. Translated: CSVVKNTGKTDTQYF.

V gene TRBV20-1 combines with J gene TRBJ1-1; D is unclear. V lost 5 bases and J 0 bases, leaving 10 bases between the germline ends. This CDR3 comprises 13 residues. CDR1 is DFQATT, CDR2 SNEGSKA, per germline (reference sequence). CDR3 nucleotides: TGCAGTGCTCTTTCAGCTCTGAACACTGAAGCTTTCTTT. Translation gives CSALSALNTEAFF.

The chain combines TRBV4-1 with TRBJ2-1; D unresolved. V lost 0 bases to trimming and J lost 8 bases, with 8 bases between them. Germline CDR1 is MGHRA and CDR2 is YSYEKL. This CDR3 region has 13 residues. CDR3 protein: CASSQDARYEQFF. DNA for the CDR3: TGCGCCAGCAGCCAAGATGCCCGCTATGAGCAGTTCTTC.

In its sample, this clonotype was seen a few times. The rearrangement links TRBV5-1 to TRBJ2-2; D ambiguous. Trimming took off 4 bases at V and 4 bases at J, with 11 bases between the two ends. Germline V gene sequence: CDR1 SGHRS, CDR2 YFSETQ. This CDR3 contains 14 residues. The CDR3 reads CASSDRPATGELFF. In nucleotides, the CDR3 is TGCGCCAGCAGCGATCGACCGGCCACCGGGGAGCTGTTTTTT.

This clonotype was observed a handful of times. The chain combines TRBV7-2 with TRBJ2-5; TRBD2 aligns across 7 bases. From germline, CDR1 is SGHTA and CDR2 FQGNSA. V lost 0 bases and J lost 1; bases outside the gene matches: 2. The CDR3 contains 15 residues. In nucleotides, the CDR3 is TGTGCCAGCAGCTTAGCGGGGGGGGTCCAAGAGACCCAGTACTTC. This encodes CASSLAGGVQETQYF.